This TCR beta chain comes out of a study of T cell clonotyping in hematopoietic cell transplantation. In the study overall: Pretransplant recipient samples were taken after cytoreduction. The study, taken as a whole, reports: Higher Inverse Simpson Index values in graft donor and pretransplant recipient predicted broader posttransplant TCR diversity. Cells were unsorted, so CD4 and CD8 contributions were not separated.

Comments on this clone: Its target is unknown.

The time point is: recipient sample about 28 days before transplant, after cytoreduction. The CDR3 length is 12 residues. Per the germline V gene, CDR1 is SEHNR and CDR2 is FQNEAQ (reference sequence). V lost 0 bases to trimming and J lost 4 bases, with 3 bases between them. Method: immunoSEQ multiplex PCR; TCRdb's copy keeps in-frame clones and lacks some. The sample has 29,000 or so clones; 65% to 80% are singletons. This sequence was found in a young woman with chronic myeloid leukemia. Some clones in this sample may be carry-over from other donors' samples. V gene TRBV7-9 combines with J gene TRBJ2-5; D gene uncertain. Specimen: peripheral blood mononuclear cells, collected before stem cell transplant. CDR3 region: CASSLARETQYF. The CDR3 DNA reads TGTGCCAGCAGCTTAGCTCGAGAGACCCAGTACTTC. Combining the CDR3 with reference TRBV7-9 and TRBJ2-5 gives the whole variable domain DTGVSQNPRHKITKRGQNVTFRCDPISEHNRLYWYRQTLGQGPEFLTYFQNEAQLEKSRLLSDRFSAERPKGSFSTLEIQRTEQGDSAMYLCASSLARETQYFGPGTRLLVL.